These 8 T cell receptor beta chains share one sample of origin, sequenced in a study of human T cells and chemical hapten exposure. TCRdb recomputed calls from the RACE reads with MiXCR, one row per CDR3 protein. The repertoire holds approximately 74,000 distinct CDR3 sequences, with 32% as singletons. Time point here: patch test 1, 2 weeks after DPC sensitization. As for treatment: therapeutic diphenylcyclopropenone sensitization with weekly scalp DPC. Sample: whole blood, taken in connection with sensitization to the hapten diphenylcyclopropenone (DPC). The receptors were gathered from a man aged 40-49 years with alopecia areata. Some clones in this sample may be carry-over from other donors' samples.

This chain joins TRBV14 and TRBJ2-1, with D possibly TRBD1 on 6 matching bases. The germline V and J ends were trimmed by 0 bases and 1 base, with 22 bases remaining between them. Germline CDR1 reads SGHDN; CDR2 reads FVKESK. The CDR3 is 20 residues long. CDR3 sequence reads: CASSQDGWEKGGRSYNEQFF. CDR3 DNA sequence: TGTGCCAGCAGCCAAGACGGGTGGGAGAAAGGGGGTAGGTCCTACAATGAGCAGTTCTTC.

In its sample, this clonotype was seen a few times. The chain carries TRBV9 and TRBJ1-1, with D perhaps TRBD1 (5 bases). In germline, CDR1 is SGDLS, CDR2 YYNGEE. Deletions cut 3 bases from V and 7 bases from J, with 7 bases between. The CDR3 is 11 amino acids. The CDR3 reads CASSGGYEAFF. In DNA, the CDR3 is TGTGCCAGCAGCGGGGGCTATGAAGCTTTCTTT.

The V gene is TRBV18, the J gene TRBJ1-6; 8 positions match TRBD1. This CDR3 is built from 15 residues. Germline V lookup: CDR1 KGHSH, CDR2 LQKENI. J lost 7 bases, V lost 4 bases, and 6 bases had no gene match. CDR3 region: CASSRGQGINSPLHF. The CDR3 DNA is TGTGCCAGCTCACGCGGACAGGGTATAAATTCACCCCTCCACTTT.

This clonotype appeared a few times. The chain uses TRBV2 and TRBJ2-7, with D uncertain. Trimming left V 3 bases short and J 4 bases short, with 7 bases between. Germline CDR1 and CDR2: SNHLY and FYNNEI. CDR3 size: 12 residues. CDR3 nucleotides: TGTGCCAGCAGTGAGGCCCCTTACGAGCAGTACTTC. The encoded protein is CASSEAPYEQYF.

This sequence joins TRBV10-2 and TRBJ1-3; maybe TRBD1 (5 bases). Trimming cost V 5 bases and J 2 bases, with 10 bases left between them. The germline CDR1 and CDR2 sequences are WSHSY and SAAADI. CDR3 length: 14 residues. The CDR3: CASSMGGAGNTIYF. The CDR3 DNA reads as TGCGCCAGCAGTATGGGGGGAGCTGGAAACACCATATATTTT.

V is TRBV3-1 and J is TRBJ2-1, with 9 bases that match TRBD2. This CDR3 has 14 amino acids. CDR1 and CDR2 from the germline V gene are LGHDT and YNNKEL (reference sequence). V trimming: 1 base; J trimming: 9 bases; junction bases outside the gene matches: 4. The CDR3, as DNA: TGTGCCAGCAGCCAAGTACAAGCGGGAGGTGAGCAGTTCTTC. As protein: CASSQVQAGGEQFF.

This clonotype showed up just a few times. The chain employs TRBV6-5 and TRBJ2-1, with D perhaps assigned TRBD1 or TRBD2 (5 bases each). Trimming removed 4 bases from V and 12 bases from J, with 16 bases in between. CDR3 length equals 13 residues. CDR1 is MNHEY and CDR2 is SVGAGI in the germline V gene. This CDR3 reads CASSSGTLGRQFF. DNA for the CDR3: TGTGCCAGCAGTTCCGGGACGCTCGGGCGGCAGTTCTTC.

The chain has TRBV5-6 and TRBJ2-1; the match to TRBD2 covers 13 bases. CDR3 size: 16 residues. Germline V gene lookup returns CDR1 SGHDT and CDR2 YYEEEE. J gave up 9 bases and V 3 bases, and 9 bases lay outside the gene matches. CDR3: CASSSALAGGPGEQFF. CDR3 nucleotide sequence: TGTGCCAGCAGCTCAGCACTAGCGGGAGGGCCGGGTGAGCAGTTCTTC. Filled out from reference TRBV5-6 and TRBJ2-1, the complete variable domain reads DAGVTQSPTHLIKTRGQQVTLRCSPKSGHDTVSWYQQALGQGPQFIFQYYEEEERQRGNFPDRFSGHQFPNYSSELNVNALLLGDSALYLCASSSALAGGPGEQFFGPGTRLTVL.